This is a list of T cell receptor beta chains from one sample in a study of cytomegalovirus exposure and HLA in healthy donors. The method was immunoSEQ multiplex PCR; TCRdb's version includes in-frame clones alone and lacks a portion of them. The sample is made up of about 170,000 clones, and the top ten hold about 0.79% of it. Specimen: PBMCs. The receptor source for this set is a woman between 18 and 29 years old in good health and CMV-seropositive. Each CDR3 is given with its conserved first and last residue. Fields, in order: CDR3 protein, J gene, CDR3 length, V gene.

CDR3aa: CASSIGTAQTGGGYTF
j_gene: TRBJ1-2
len: 16
v_gene: TRBV5-1

CDR3aa: CASSVPLTSGVQEKITDTQYF
j_gene: TRBJ2-3
len: 21
v_gene: TRBV2

CDR3aa: CASSTGQGETQYF
j_gene: TRBJ2-5
len: 13
v_gene: TRBV19

CDR3aa: CASSPPQGLFQETQYF
j_gene: TRBJ2-5
len: 16
v_gene: TRBV18

CDR3aa: CASSRPGGADNEQFF
j_gene: TRBJ2-1
len: 15
v_gene: TRBV18

CDR3aa: CASLSSSYNEQFF
j_gene: TRBJ2-1
len: 13
v_gene: TRBV2

CDR3aa: CSVEDPGQSSYNEQFF
j_gene: TRBJ2-1
len: 16
v_gene: TRBV29-1

CDR3aa: CASSPPGTSGSYNEQFF
j_gene: TRBJ2-1
len: 17
v_gene: TRBV28

CDR3aa: CASSYTGGSGANVLTF
j_gene: TRBJ2-6
len: 16
v_gene: TRBV6-5

CDR3aa: CASSLGTVSYEQYF
j_gene: TRBJ2-7
len: 14
v_gene: TRBV7-9

CDR3aa: CASRKAGQPSYEQYF
j_gene: TRBJ2-7
len: 15
v_gene: TRBV14

CDR3aa: CASSQVTGGPYEQYF
j_gene: TRBJ2-7
len: 15
v_gene: TRBV4-1

CDR3aa: CASSLVPGGTEAFF
j_gene: TRBJ1-1
len: 14
v_gene: TRBV7-9

CDR3aa: CASSARWIEKLFF
j_gene: TRBJ1-4
len: 13
v_gene: TRBV2

CDR3aa: CASSFNDGNTQYF
j_gene: TRBJ2-3
len: 13
v_gene: TRBV19

CDR3aa: CAWSLTGVGTEAFF
j_gene: TRBJ1-1
len: 14
v_gene: TRBV30